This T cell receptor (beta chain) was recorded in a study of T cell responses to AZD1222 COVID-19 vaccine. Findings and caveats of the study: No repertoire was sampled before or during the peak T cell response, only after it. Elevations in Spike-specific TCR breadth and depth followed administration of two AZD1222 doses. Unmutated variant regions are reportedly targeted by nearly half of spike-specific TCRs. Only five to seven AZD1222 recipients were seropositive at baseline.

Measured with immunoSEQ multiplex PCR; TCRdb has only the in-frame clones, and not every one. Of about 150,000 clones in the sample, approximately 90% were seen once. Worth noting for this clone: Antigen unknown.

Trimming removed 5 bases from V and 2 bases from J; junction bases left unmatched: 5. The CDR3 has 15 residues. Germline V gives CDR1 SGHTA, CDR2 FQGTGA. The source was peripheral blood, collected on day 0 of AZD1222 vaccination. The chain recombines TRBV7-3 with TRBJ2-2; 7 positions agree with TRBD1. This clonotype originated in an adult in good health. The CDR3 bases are TGTGCCAGCAGCCCCCGGGACAGCAACACCGGGGAGCTGTTTTTT. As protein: CASSPRDSNTGELFF.